This T cell receptor beta chain appears in the sequencing data of a study of blood T cell repertoires in COVID-19. Background on the study: Samples taken during acute and convalescent COVID-19 were collected in the United States, Italy and Spain.

Original processing methods: From reference gene primer amplification, estimates of nucleated cell counts were derived. Using immunoSEQ multiplex PCR, the repertoire was profiled, and TCRdb retains in-frame clones only, with some absent. V, J and clone size derive from that table, while D and trimming were established from the DNA sequence. The sample has roughly 200,000 clones, roughly 76% seen once. CDR1 and CDR2 from the germline V gene are MNHEY and SVGAGI. V shed 7 bases and J shed 11 bases, with 12 bases lying between them. The CDR3 spans 11 residues. The chain has TRBV6-5 and TRBJ2-1; D is possibly TRBD2 (6 bases). This sequence was found in a woman in her forties with COVID-19, enrolled during active disease. The specimen was peripheral blood. CDR3 sequence (DNA): TGTGCCAGCACCCCCGGGGGACAGCAGTTCTTC. Translated, it gives CASTPGGQQFF.